The sequence of this T cell receptor beta chain was determined in a study of T cells in women clearing cervical HPV infection listed by TCRdb under 2018. For context, the study as a whole: Cases were 25 women with histologically confirmed HPV16-related CIN3 or worse, including 2 invasive cancers. The controls were 25 to 30 women whose single incident HPV16 infection cleared within 12 months with no development of precancer or cancer. Blood from cases was drawn at the visit where the lesion was first identified, while blood from controls was drawn once the infection was no longer detected. Among cases, blood sampling occurred a median of roughly 160 days after lesion detection, with an interquartile range of roughly 90 to 200 days. HLA typing was available for only a few women, so HLA type could not be excluded as a confounder. This exploratory proof-of-principle case-control study, nested within the Guanacaste HPV Natural History Study in Costa Rica, compared TCR repertoires among women with different cervical HPV16 outcomes. Cases and controls were matched on age within five years and on year of sample collection. Median age was roughly 35 years in cases versus 38 in controls, and baseline characteristics did not differ significantly. The parent cohort enrolled 10,049 women aged 18 or older in Guanacaste, Costa Rica, in about 1992 to 1994 and followed the women for about 7 years. Five blinded duplicates per group were added as quality controls, so that around 60 samples were obtained: 50 or so participants and 10 replicates. What the work shows at the level of the full study, not this receptor alone: CIN3+ cases had significantly higher TCR repertoire richness than controls across sequencing depths, but evenness did not differ between the groups. The cross-sectional design could not show whether the associations came before the infection or were a result of it, and neither effector/memory subsets nor HPV-specific T cells were isolated. By combining richness with V gene abundances, random forest classifiers separated cases from controls with an estimated AUC of just over 0.8. Because the number of T cells per sample was unknown, the richness differences could reflect varying T-cell content rather than repertoire biology. Lower TRBV6-7 relative abundance was observed in cases than in controls (roughly 0.12% versus 0.15%; Bonferroni P = 0.0008).

A word on this clone: The target of this receptor is not known. The sequence runs out 3 residues before the end of the CDR3; the remainder is reconstructed from the germline J gene.

TCR beta CDR3 regions were amplified by multiplex PCR using the immunoSEQ assay from an average of 1200 ng genomic DNA per sample. Primer bias was corrected in the assay by using a complete synthetic TCR repertoire to establish an amplification baseline. Amplicons were sequenced on the Illumina platform. In the authors' own workflow: Error correction of the sequences involved clustering with frequency ratios plus a modified nearest-neighbor algorithm, after which the sequences were analyzed in the immunoSEQ Analyzer using IMGT gene definitions. At each rarefaction depth, TCR richness and evenness were averaged over 20 rarefaction repeats, and samples with fewer sequences than the depth were excluded. Wilcoxon rank sum tests with FDR correction were used to compare V, D and J gene relative abundances between the groups. Blinded duplicates gave an intraclass correlation of around 96% for TCR richness and an average of 76.4% across over 65 gene segments. TCRdb obtained this table from immuneACCESS and retained in-frame rearrangements with V and J assigned. These tables miss some clones; where compared with another copy, unresolved V genes account for less than half of the shortfall, and the remainder is unexplained. From that table come the V and J calls and clone size; the DNA was used to work out D and trimming. The sample's table covers around 30,000 clones. Of the sample, under 10% falls within the top ten clones.

Every participant had a single incident cervical HPV16 infection, and women with prevalent HPV16 infections were excluded. Cervical HPV DNA was detected by MY09/MY11 PCR and genotyped by dot-blot hybridization. Fifteen mL of heparinized blood were centrifuged, and the buffy coat was split into aliquots, frozen at -30 degrees C, and then kept at -80 degrees C. Genomic DNA was extracted from buffy coat specimens using QIAGEN kits. The CDR3 sequence holds 16 residues, the cysteine and phenylalanine included. The CDR3 was read in part: 39 bases, with the frame set at base 1. Trimming leaves V shorter by 0 bases and J shorter by 9 bases, with the junction holding 12 bases beyond the gene matches. CDR1 and CDR2 are drawn from the germline V gene (reference sequence): DFQATT, SNEGSKA.

The chain uses TRBV20-1 and TRBJ2-1, and TRBD2 aligns with 9 junction nucleotides. This receptor was obtained from a woman aged 18 to 69 with a cervical HPV16 infection that either progressed to CIN3+ or cleared (not recorded which). The sequenced material came from blood buffy coat. Incomplete CDR3 DNA: TGCAGTGCTAGAGAGCCCCTAGCGGGGACGTCTAGTGAG. It encodes CSAREPLAGTSSE. The full CDR3 sequence reads CSAREPLAGTSSEQFF.